The clone carrying this T cell receptor (beta chain) is a singleton in its sample. At the DNA level, this CDR3 is encoded by other sequences in the same sample as well. Replicate sorted-subset PCRs were loaded with approximately 200 ng DNA, roughly 33,000 T cell genomes. Here immunoSEQ multiplex PCR was the method, and the copy in TCRdb shows in-frame clones only, minus some. The sample lists around 2.5 million clones, 80% to 95% occurring once. These data originate in a study of shared clonotypes between healthy human individuals. The CDR3 length is 14 residues. Germline CDR1 and CDR2: SGHRS and YFSETQ. V was cut by 0 bases and J by 4 bases, with 9 bases left in between. Researchers partitioned CD4+ cells into CD45RA+ naive and CD45RA-negative memory subsets.

The genes are TRBV5-1 and TRBJ2-3; the D gene is possibly TRBD1 (6 bases). The sample consisted of naive CD4+ T cells from PBMCs. Subset in this sample: CD45RA+ positively selected. The receptor was isolated from a young man in good health. Some clones in this sample may be carry-over from other donors' samples. The CDR3 DNA reads TGCGCCAGCAGCTTGGAAGGGGGTGCAGATACGCAGTATTTT. This gives the protein CASSLEGGADTQYF.